The TCR beta chain under discussion was sequenced for a study of post-analysis software for immune sequencing data. At the level of the study: The courses of disease that were included comprised relapsing-remitting, secondary progressive and progressive-relapsing multiple sclerosis.

The study's findings and limits: Normalized Chao1 diversity was significantly reduced in patients versus controls. Under F measure analysis, samples from one preparation batch co-clustered strongly. Roughly five TRBV segments, including TRBV5-6, TRBV5-1 and TRBV20-1, were more frequent in patients than controls.

This CDR3 comprises 18 residues. Tagging with unique molecular identifiers was a feature of the TCR beta cDNA libraries. Approximately 450,000 cDNA molecules were recovered from an input of roughly 0.85 to 10 million T cells. From the PCR reads, TCRdb called clonotypes with MiXCR, one entry per CDR3 protein. The sample contains roughly 600,000 distinct CDR3 sequences, around 47% of which appear only once. Details on this clonotype: Its antigen is undetermined. A read error may account for a junction end that differs from germline.

The sample consisted of blood. The chain links TRBV12-3 or TRBV12-4 to TRBJ2-4, with D perhaps matching TRBD2 (6 bases). The sequence was obtained from a girl under 18 with multiple sclerosis. The CDR3, as DNA: TGTGCCAGCAGTCTAGCGCGACGCTCTCAACTAGCCAAAAACATTCAGTACTTC. This sequence encodes CASSLARRSQLAKNIQYF.